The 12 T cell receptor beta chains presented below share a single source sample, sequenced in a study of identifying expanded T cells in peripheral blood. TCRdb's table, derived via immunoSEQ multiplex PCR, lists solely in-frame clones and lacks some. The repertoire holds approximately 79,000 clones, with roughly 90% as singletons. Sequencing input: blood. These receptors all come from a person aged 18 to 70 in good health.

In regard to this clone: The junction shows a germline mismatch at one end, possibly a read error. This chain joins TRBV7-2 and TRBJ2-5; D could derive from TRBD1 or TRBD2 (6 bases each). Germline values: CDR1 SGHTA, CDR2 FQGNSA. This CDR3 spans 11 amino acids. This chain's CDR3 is CASSSGGGKHF. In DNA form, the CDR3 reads TGTGCCAGCAGTTCAGGAGGGGGGAAGCACTTC.

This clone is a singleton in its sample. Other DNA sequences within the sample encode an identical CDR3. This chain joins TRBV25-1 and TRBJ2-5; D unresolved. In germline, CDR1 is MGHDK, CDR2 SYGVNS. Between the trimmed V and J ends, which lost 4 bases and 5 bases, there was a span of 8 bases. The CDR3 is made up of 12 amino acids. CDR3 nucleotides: TGTGCCAGCAGTGCGGTTAGGGAGACCCAGTACTTC. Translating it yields CASSAVRETQYF.

In nucleotides, the CDR3 is TGTGCCAGCAGTGAACAGGGGGCTGGCTACACCTTC. It codes for CASSEQGAGYTF. This chain connects TRBV6-1 to TRBJ1-2; 8 bases agree with TRBD1. The CDR3 has 12 amino acids. V lost 2 bases to trimming and J lost 7 bases; unmatched junction nucleotides: 0. Germline V gives CDR1 MNHNS, CDR2 SASEGT.

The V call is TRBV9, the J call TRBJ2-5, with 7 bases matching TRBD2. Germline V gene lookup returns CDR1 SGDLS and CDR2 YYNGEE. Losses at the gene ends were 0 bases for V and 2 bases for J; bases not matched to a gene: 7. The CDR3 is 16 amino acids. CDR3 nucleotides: TGTGCCAGCAGCGTAGCTCCCTCTAGCGGACAAGAGACCCAGTACTTC. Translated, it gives CASSVAPSSGQETQYF.

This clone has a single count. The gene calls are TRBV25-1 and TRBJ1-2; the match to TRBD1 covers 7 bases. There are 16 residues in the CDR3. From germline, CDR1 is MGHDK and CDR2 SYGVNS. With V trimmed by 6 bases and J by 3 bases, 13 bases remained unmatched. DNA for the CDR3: TGTGCCAGCAGGCCTGCCTCGGGACAGAGCCACTATGGCTACACCTTC. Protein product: CASRPASGQSHYGYTF.

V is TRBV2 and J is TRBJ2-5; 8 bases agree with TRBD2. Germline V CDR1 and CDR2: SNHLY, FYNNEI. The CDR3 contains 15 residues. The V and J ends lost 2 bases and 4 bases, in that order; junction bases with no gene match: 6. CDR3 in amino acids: CASSEYGGVPETQYF. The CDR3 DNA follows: TGTGCCAGCAGTGAATACGGGGGGGTCCCAGAGACCCAGTACTTC.

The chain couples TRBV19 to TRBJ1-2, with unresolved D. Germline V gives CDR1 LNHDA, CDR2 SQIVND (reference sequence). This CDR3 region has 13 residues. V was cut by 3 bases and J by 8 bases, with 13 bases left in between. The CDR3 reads CASSMTGNRGYTF. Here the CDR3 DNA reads TGTGCCAGTAGTATGACGGGGAATCGAGGCTACACCTTC.

CDR3 protein: CASRPGGRYEQFF. The CDR3 nucleotides are TGTGCCAGCAGACCGGGAGGGAGGTATGAGCAGTTCTTC. The chain has TRBV6-6 and TRBJ2-1; TRBD2 agrees at 8 bases. Trimming removed 6 bases from V and 8 bases from J; junction bases left unmatched: 6. The CDR3 is 13 residues long. Germline assignment: CDR1 MNHNY and CDR2 SVGAGI (reference sequence).

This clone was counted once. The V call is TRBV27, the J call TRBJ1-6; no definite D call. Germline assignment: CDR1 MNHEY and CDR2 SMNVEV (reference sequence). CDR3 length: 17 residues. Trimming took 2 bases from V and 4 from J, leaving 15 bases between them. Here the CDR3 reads CASSLRRDGIYNSPLHF. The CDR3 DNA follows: TGTGCCAGCAGTTTAAGGAGAGACGGGATTTATAATTCACCCCTCCACTTT.

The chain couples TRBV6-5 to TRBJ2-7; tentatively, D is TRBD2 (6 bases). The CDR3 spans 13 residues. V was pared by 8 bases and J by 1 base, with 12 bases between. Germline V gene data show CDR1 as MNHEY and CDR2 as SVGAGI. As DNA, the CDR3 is TGTGCCAGCTCCAGCGGGCCGTCCTACGAGCAGTACTTC. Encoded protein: CASSSGPSYEQYF.

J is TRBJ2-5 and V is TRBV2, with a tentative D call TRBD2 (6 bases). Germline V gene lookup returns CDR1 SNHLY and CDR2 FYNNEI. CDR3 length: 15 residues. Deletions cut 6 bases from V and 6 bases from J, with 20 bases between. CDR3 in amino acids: CASRASGYSIKTQYF. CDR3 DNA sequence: TGTGCCAGCAGAGCAAGCGGGTACAGTATAAAGACCCAGTACTTC.

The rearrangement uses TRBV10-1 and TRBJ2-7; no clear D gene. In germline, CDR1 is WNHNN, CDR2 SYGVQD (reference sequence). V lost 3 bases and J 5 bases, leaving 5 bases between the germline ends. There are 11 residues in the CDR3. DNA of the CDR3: TGCGCCAGCAGTGATGGGGACGAGCAGTACTTC. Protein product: CASSDGDEQYF.